Listed here are 29 T cell receptor beta chains from one sample, sequenced in a study of vaccination effects on CD4 cells after COVID-19 (dated by TCRdb to 2022 to 2024). After 10 to 11 days of culture, CD4+ T cells were isolated with the EasySep CD4+ T cell isolation kit. Two doses of either the BNT162b2 or the mRNA-1273 mRNA SARS-CoV-2 vaccine were administered to participants. Their recognized antigens are unknown. The library came from the immunoSEQ multiplex PCR assay. Drawn from immuneACCESS, this table holds only the in-frame rearrangements with V and J called that TCRdb kept. Clones are partly lost; checked studies trace under half to an unresolved V gene and leave the rest unexplained. This sample lists 25,000 to 35,000 clones; around 69% were detected once. The top ten hold more than 13% of the sample. The starting material was CD4+ T cells from PBMCs cultured without peptide, obtained after COVID-19 vaccination. Every receptor here comes from a human donor who received a COVID-19 vaccine.

The rearrangement joins TRBV9 to TRBJ2-3; D not certain. The germline V gene has CDR1 SGDLS and CDR2 YYNGEE. The CDR3 has 15 residues. Trimming cost V 4 bases and J 2 bases, with 14 bases left between them. CDR3 coding DNA: TGTGCCAGCAGCCTACTGGGGTTACACACAGATACGCAGTATTTT. Amino acids: CASSLLGLHTDTQYF. Full variable domain (outside the CDR3, taken from reference TRBV9 and TRBJ2-3): DSGVTQTPKHLITATGQRVTLRCSPRSGDLSVYWYQQSLDQGLQFLIQYYNGEERAKGNILERFSAQQFPDLHSELNLSSLELGDSALYFCASSLLGLHTDTQYFGPGTRLTVL.

This clone was observed a handful of times. The genes are TRBV4-1 and TRBJ1-5, with a tentative D call TRBD1 (5 bases). Trimming took off 4 bases at V and 4 bases at J, with 14 bases between the two ends. The V gene's germline CDR1 is MGHRA and CDR2 YSYEKL. CDR3 length: 15 residues. CDR3 in amino acids: CASSPRDWGNQPQHF. CDR3 in DNA: TGCGCCAGCAGCCCGAGGGACTGGGGGAATCAGCCCCAGCATTTT.

This chain joins TRBV6-5 and TRBJ1-1; no firm D call. The germline V and J ends were trimmed by 8 bases and 5 bases, with 9 bases remaining between them. Germline values: CDR1 MNHEY, CDR2 SVGAGI. This CDR3 is 11 amino acids long. CDR3 loop: CASVLRTEAFF. As DNA, the CDR3 is TGTGCCAGCGTTCTGAGGACTGAAGCTTTCTTT.

This clone was counted between two and nine times. The J gene is TRBJ2-7, the V gene TRBV28; D is ambiguous. The CDR3 covers 16 residues. V lost 2 bases and J lost 5, with 19 bases in between. Germline CDR1 is MDHEN and CDR2 is SYDVKM. The CDR3 coding sequence is TGTGCCAGCAGTTTAGATTGGCTAAAAACCCGGGACGAGCAGTACTTC. Its translation: CASSLDWLKTRDEQYF.

CDR3 coding DNA: TGTGCCAGCTCACGGCAGGGACAGGGATACACTGAAGCTTTCTTT. This gives the protein CASSRQGQGYTEAFF. V usage is TRBV18 and J usage is TRBJ1-1, with 9 bases matching TRBD1. Germline V gene lookup returns CDR1 KGHSH and CDR2 LQKENI. V shed 4 bases and J 3 bases; nucleotides not matched to a gene: 6. This CDR3 is built from 15 residues.

The chain recombines TRBV10-2 with TRBJ2-7; the match to TRBD2 covers 11 bases. V lost 1 base and J lost 0; bases outside the gene matches: 8. The germline CDR1 and CDR2 sequences are WSHSY and SAAADI. The CDR3 has 18 amino acids. The CDR3 nucleotides are TGCGCCAGCAGTGAGTTGCCCTCCGGGACTAGCGGCTCCTACGAGCAGTACTTC. Its protein product is CASSELPSGTSGSYEQYF.

The chain couples TRBV27 to TRBJ2-3; D remains unclear. Trimming removed 2 bases at V and 2 bases at J, with 8 bases between. The CDR3 is 14 residues long. Germline V CDR1 and CDR2: MNHEY, SMNVEV (reference sequence). The CDR3 DNA reads TGTGCCAGCAGTTTAAGGTCTTTCACAGATACGCAGTATTTT. Its protein is CASSLRSFTDTQYF.

This chain connects TRBV11-3 to TRBJ2-2, with D perhaps matching TRBD2 (6 bases). The CDR3 has 12 residues. V gave up 7 bases and J gave up 7 bases, with 10 bases separating them. Per the germline V gene, CDR1 is SGHNT and CDR2 is YENEEA. The CDR3 protein is CASTVGGGELFF. DNA of the CDR3: TGTGCCAGCACCGTGGGGGGCGGGGAGCTGTTTTTT.

The chain carries TRBV5-1 and TRBJ2-5; no definite D call. V gave up 4 bases and J gave up 2 bases, with 6 bases separating them. This CDR3 comprises 12 residues. Germline CDR1 SGHRS, CDR2 YFSETQ. In nucleotides, the CDR3 is TGCGCCAGCAGCGCAAAACAAGAGACCCAGTACTTC. This translates into CASSAKQETQYF.

The chain employs TRBV7-9 and TRBJ1-1, with a weak D call TRBD1 (6 bases). The CDR3 has 13 amino acids. V lost 3 bases and J 6 bases, leaving 11 bases between the germline ends. The germline CDR1 and CDR2 sequences are SEHNR and FQNEAQ (reference sequence). CDR3 DNA: TGTGCCAGCAGCTTGGGGGCCCGGCCTGAAGCTTTCTTT. The encoded protein is CASSLGARPEAFF.

A few counts support this clone. This chain links TRBV18 with TRBJ2-7; TRBD2 aligns across 9 bases. This CDR3 has 15 residues. Germline V gene sequence: CDR1 KGHSH, CDR2 LQKENI. Trimming removed 4 bases from V and 0 bases from J; junction bases left unmatched: 4. CDR3 sequence: CASSQASGASYEQYF. The CDR3 DNA sequence: TGTGCCAGCTCACAGGCTAGCGGGGCCTCCTACGAGCAGTACTTC.

This chain connects TRBV18 to TRBJ2-7, with 10 bases fitting TRBD1. With V trimmed by 5 bases and J by 5 bases, 6 bases remained unmatched. The CDR3 consists of 14 residues. The germline V gene has CDR1 KGHSH and CDR2 LQKENI. CDR3 sequence: CASSSRDRGHEQYF. The CDR3 DNA reads as TGTGCCAGCTCATCCCGGGACAGGGGCCACGAGCAGTACTTC.

The CDR3 region is CASSFPTGNTEAFF. DNA of the CDR3: TGTGCCAGCAGCTTCCCGACAGGGAACACTGAAGCTTTCTTT. The chain links TRBV7-2 to TRBJ1-1; D is perhaps TRBD1 (6 bases). This CDR3 spans 14 amino acids. Deletions cut 3 bases from V and 1 base from J, with 9 bases between. CDR1 is SGHTA and CDR2 is FQGNSA in the germline V gene. Full variable domain (missing parts from reference TRBV7-2 and TRBJ1-1): GAGVSQSPSNKVTEKGKDVELRCDPISGHTALYWYRQSLGQGLEFLIYFQGNSAPDKSGLPSDRFSAERTGGSVSTLTIQRTQQEDSAVYLCASSFPTGNTEAFFGQGTRLTVV.

This clone was counted only a few times. CDR3 region: CASSQVQGTAYEQYF. The CDR3 region has the DNA TGTGCCAGCTCACAGGTGCAGGGGACGGCCTACGAGCAGTACTTC. The rearrangement links TRBV18 to TRBJ2-7; the D gene is possibly TRBD1 (6 bases). Germline assignment: CDR1 KGHSH and CDR2 LQKENI. CDR3 length: 15 residues. The germline V and J ends were trimmed by 4 bases and 2 bases, with 15 bases remaining between them.

The chain is built from TRBV7-2 and TRBJ1-1; D not certain. Trimming took 6 bases from V and 1 from J, leaving 15 bases between them. The germline gives CDR1 SGHTA, CDR2 FQGNSA. The CDR3 loop spans 15 amino acids. The CDR3 spells CASSPGGRSNTEAFF. CDR3 nucleotide sequence: TGTGCCAGCAGTCCGGGCGGGAGGTCGAACACTGAAGCTTTCTTT. The whole variable domain, filled in from reference TRBV7-2 and TRBJ1-1, reads GAGVSQSPSNKVTEKGKDVELRCDPISGHTALYWYRQSLGQGLEFLIYFQGNSAPDKSGLPSDRFSAERTGGSVSTLTIQRTQQEDSAVYLCASSPGGRSNTEAFFGQGTRLTVV.

V gene TRBV6-5 combines with J gene TRBJ1-6; D is perhaps TRBD1 (5 bases). CDR3 length: 13 residues. Germline V gene sequence: CDR1 MNHEY, CDR2 SVGAGI. Between the trimmed V and J ends, which lost 6 bases and 6 bases, there was a span of 9 bases. The CDR3 DNA follows: TGTGCCAGCAGGGCAGGGATTAATTCACCCCTCCACTTT. This sequence encodes CASRAGINSPLHF.

As regards this clone: A junction boundary mismatches the germline segment, possibly from a read error. V gene TRBV28 combines with J gene TRBJ1-5, with D unresolved. Germline V gene data show CDR1 as MDHEN and CDR2 as SYDVKM. The CDR3 totals 14 residues. CDR3 region: CASTLSGPNQPQHF. The CDR3 DNA sequence: TGTGCCAGCACTTTATCGGGTCCTAATCAGCCCCAGCATTTT.

The rearrangement links TRBV5-1 to TRBJ2-7; tentatively, D is TRBD1 (5 bases). V lost 0 bases and J lost 6, with 10 bases in between. The CDR3 spans 13 residues. Per germline, CDR1 SGHRS and CDR2 YFSETQ. CDR3 coding DNA: TGCGCCAGCAGCTTGGCCGGTGGGGCCGAGCAGTACTTC. It is translated as CASSLAGGAEQYF.

The V gene is TRBV5-1, the J gene TRBJ2-1, with D tentatively TRBD1 (6 bases). Trimming pared 2 bases from V and 7 bases from J, leaving 13 bases between. The CDR3 spans 14 residues. Looked up from germline, CDR1 is SGHRS and CDR2 is YFSETQ. The CDR3 DNA reads as TGCGCCAGCAGCTTCGGCAGGGGTTGGAATGAGCAGTTCTTC. It specifies CASSFGRGWNEQFF.

The rearrangement uses TRBV28 and TRBJ2-7; D might be TRBD1 (8 bases). The CDR3 runs 14 residues. CDR1 is MDHEN, CDR2 SYDVKM, per germline. The germline V and J ends were trimmed by 7 bases and 6 bases, with 19 bases remaining between them. CDR3 sequence: CASTPTGEGLEQYF. The CDR3 region has the DNA TGTGCCAGCACTCCGACAGGGGAGGGTCTCGAGCAGTACTTC.

This clone was detected only a few times. The rearrangement joins TRBV3-1 (or the pseudogene TRBV3-2) to TRBJ2-7; D gene uncertain. V lost 10 bases and J 13 bases, leaving 17 bases between the germline ends. The CDR3 length is 10 residues. Germline CDR1 LGHDT, CDR2 YNNKEL (reference sequence). The CDR3 region is CATPSGPLYF. The CDR3 DNA reads as TGTGCCACCCCCTCCGGGCCCCTCTACTTC.

In this sample, this clone turned up a few times. The rearrangement joins TRBV11-2 to TRBJ1-1; 8 nucleotides line up with TRBD1. Germline V gives CDR1 SGHAT, CDR2 FQNNGV. V lost 3 bases, J lost 1 base, and 1 base stayed unmatched. This CDR3 has 14 amino acids. The CDR3 DNA reads TGTGCCAGCAGCTTTGGACAGGGGAACACTGAAGCTTTCTTT. It specifies CASSFGQGNTEAFF.

The chain uses TRBV10-3 and TRBJ1-2, with 7 bases identical to TRBD1. The CDR3 covers 14 residues. V was pared by 4 bases and J by 2 bases, with 4 bases of the junction left unmatched. Germline V gene sequence: CDR1 ENHRY, CDR2 SYGVKD. The CDR3 reads CAISAGQTNYGYTF. The CDR3 coding sequence is TGTGCCATCAGTGCGGGACAGACCAACTATGGCTACACCTTC.

V usage is TRBV29-1 and J usage is TRBJ2-1; the D gene is possibly TRBD1 (6 bases). V was shortened by 5 bases and J by 0 bases, with 11 bases between the two germline ends. Germline V lookup: CDR1 SQVTM, CDR2 ANQGSEA. The CDR3 has 14 amino acids. The CDR3 DNA follows: TGCAGCGTTTCACCACAGGGCTCCTACAATGAGCAGTTCTTC. This translates into CSVSPQGSYNEQFF.

This chain uses TRBV19 with TRBJ2-5, with a weak D call TRBD1 (6 bases). The germline V gene has CDR1 LNHDA and CDR2 SQIVND (reference sequence). Trimming removed 1 base at V and 4 bases at J, with 7 bases between. The CDR3 extends over 13 amino acids. The CDR3 region is CASSIGGPETQYF. The CDR3 nucleotides read TGTGCCAGTAGTATAGGGGGGCCAGAGACCCAGTACTTC. Full variable domain (outside the CDR3, taken from reference TRBV19 and TRBJ2-5): DGGITQSPKYLFRKEGQNVTLSCEQNLNHDAMYWYRQDPGQGLRLIYYSQIVNDFQKGDIAEGYSVSREKKESFPLTVTSAQKNPTAFYLCASSIGGPETQYFGPGTRLLVL.

This clone was seen just once. The chain uses TRBV15 and TRBJ2-7; D is unclear. CDR1 is LNHNV, CDR2 YYDKDF, per germline (reference sequence). The CDR3 is 13 residues long. V was clipped by 0 bases and J by 10 bases, with 13 bases between them. CDR3 nucleotide sequence: TGTGCCACCAGCAGAGATCGTGGACGAGGTCAGTACTTC. This sequence encodes CATSRDRGRGQYF. Filled out from reference TRBV15 and TRBJ2-7, the complete variable domain reads DAMVIQNPRYQVTQFGKPVTLSCSQTLNHNVMYWYQQKSSQAPKLLFHYYDKDFNNEADTPDNFQSRRPNTSFCFLDIRSPGLGDTAMYLCATSRDRGRGQYFGPGTRLTVT.

The chain recombines TRBV5-1 with TRBJ2-2, with D perhaps being TRBD1 or TRBD2 (5 bases each). The CDR3 length is 15 residues. V lost 0 bases and J 5 bases, leaving 11 bases between the germline ends. Germline V CDR1 and CDR2: SGHRS, YFSETQ. CDR3: CASSLVEGRTGELFF. The DNA of the CDR3 is TGCGCCAGCAGCTTGGTTGAGGGACGAACCGGGGAGCTGTTTTTT. Together with reference TRBV5-1 and TRBJ2-2, the CDR3 gives the full variable domain: KAGVTQTPRYLIKTRGQQVTLSCSPISGHRSVSWYQQTPGQGLQFLFEYFSETQRNKGNFPGRFSGRQFSNSRSEMNVSTLELGDSALYLCASSLVEGRTGELFFGEGSRLTVL.

As DNA, the CDR3 is TGTGCCAGCAGTTATCTCGCCGCCTCTATGGCCCAGTACTTC. This codes for CASSYLAASMAQYF. This chain joins TRBV6-2 or TRBV6-3 and TRBJ2-5; no definite D call. With 3 bases removed from V and 9 bases from J, the gap between germline ends came to 17 bases. This CDR3 is built from 14 residues. Per the germline V gene, CDR1 is MNHEY and CDR2 is SVGEGT.

This sequence joins TRBV19 and TRBJ2-7, with 10 nucleotides matching TRBD1. The germline CDR1 and CDR2 sequences are LNHDA and SQIVND (reference sequence). V shed 4 bases and J 0 bases; nucleotides not matched to a gene: 0. This CDR3 region has 14 residues. The CDR3 is CASSRTGGSYEQYF. CDR3 DNA: TGTGCCAGTAGTAGGACAGGGGGCTCCTACGAGCAGTACTTC.